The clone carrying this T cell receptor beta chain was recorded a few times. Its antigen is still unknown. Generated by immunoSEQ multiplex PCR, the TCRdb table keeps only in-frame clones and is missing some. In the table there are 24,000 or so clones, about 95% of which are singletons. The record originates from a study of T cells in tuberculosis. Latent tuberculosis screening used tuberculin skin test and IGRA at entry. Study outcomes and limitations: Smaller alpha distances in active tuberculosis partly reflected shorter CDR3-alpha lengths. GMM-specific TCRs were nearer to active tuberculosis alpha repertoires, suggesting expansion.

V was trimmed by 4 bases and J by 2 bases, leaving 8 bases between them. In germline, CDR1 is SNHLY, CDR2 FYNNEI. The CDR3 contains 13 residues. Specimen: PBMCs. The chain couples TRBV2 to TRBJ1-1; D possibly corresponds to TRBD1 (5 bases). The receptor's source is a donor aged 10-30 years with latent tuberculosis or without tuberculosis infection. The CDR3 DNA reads TGTGCCAGCAGTGGGACATCCAACACTGAAGCTTTCTTT. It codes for CASSGTSNTEAFF.